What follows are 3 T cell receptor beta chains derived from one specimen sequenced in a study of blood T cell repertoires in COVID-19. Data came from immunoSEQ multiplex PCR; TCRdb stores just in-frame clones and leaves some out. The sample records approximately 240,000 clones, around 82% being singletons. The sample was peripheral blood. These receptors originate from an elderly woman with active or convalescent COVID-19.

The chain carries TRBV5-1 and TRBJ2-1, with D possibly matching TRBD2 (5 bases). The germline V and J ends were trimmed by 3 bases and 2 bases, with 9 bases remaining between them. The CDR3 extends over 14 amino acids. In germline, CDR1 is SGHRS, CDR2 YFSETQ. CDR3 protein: CASSSDSAYNEQFF. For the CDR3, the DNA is TGCGCCAGCAGCTCCGATAGCGCCTACAATGAGCAGTTCTTC.

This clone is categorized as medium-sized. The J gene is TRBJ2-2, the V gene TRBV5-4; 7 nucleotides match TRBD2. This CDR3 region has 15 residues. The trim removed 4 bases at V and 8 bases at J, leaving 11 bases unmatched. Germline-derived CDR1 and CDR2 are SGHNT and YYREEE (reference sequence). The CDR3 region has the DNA TGTGCCAGCAGCCTCCGACTAGCCGGAGGGGGGGAGCTGTTTTTT. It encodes CASSLRLAGGGELFF. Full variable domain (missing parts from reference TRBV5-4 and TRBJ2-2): ETGVTQSPTHLIKTRGQQVTLRCSSQSGHNTVSWYQQALGQGPQFIFQYYREEENGRGNFPPRFSGLQFPNYSSELNVNALELDDSALYLCASSLRLAGGGELFFGEGSRLTVL.

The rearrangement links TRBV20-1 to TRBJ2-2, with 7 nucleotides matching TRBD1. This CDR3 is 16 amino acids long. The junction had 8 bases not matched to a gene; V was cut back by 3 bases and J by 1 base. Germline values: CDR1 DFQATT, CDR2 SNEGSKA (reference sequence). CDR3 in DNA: TGCAGTGCTAGTACTTTTCGGACAGGGAACACCGGGGAGCTGTTTTTT. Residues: CSASTFRTGNTGELFF.